This TCR beta chain was obtained from a study of a mutant IDH1 vaccine in newly diagnosed glioma. In the study overall: Patients arrived already treated with radiotherapy, temozolomide, or both, most having had both. Whole-study results and caveats: Apparently unrelated to pseudoprogression were changes in the top peripheral T cell clonotypes. Vaccine-induced responses were seen in roughly 93% of patients, spanning several MHC alleles.

As to time point: baseline, week 1 (first vaccination visit). Treatment meaning: pre-vaccination baseline after standard-of-care therapy. Diagnosis in the donors showed new WHO grade 3 or 4 astrocytomas that were IDH1-mutant and ATRX-lost. The CDR3 totals 15 residues. Between the trimmed V and J ends, which lost 5 bases and 2 bases, there was a span of 13 bases. Germline values: CDR1 SGHAT, CDR2 FQDESV (reference sequence). Only in-frame clones appear in the TCRdb table, and some are missing; sequencing was by immunoSEQ multiplex PCR. The data contain fewer than 100,000 clones, around 90% of them seen just once; the ten biggest clones take up under 0.7%. As to this clone: The antigen remains undetermined.

This clonotype originated in a woman in her 50s with glioma. Sequencing used PBMCs, obtained from a glioma patient treated with radiotherapy, temozolomide or both. J is TRBJ1-5 and V is TRBV11-1; D unresolved. The CDR3 DNA reads as TGTGCCAGCAGCCCCGGACCCCAGGGCAATCAGCCCCAGCATTTT. Translated, it gives CASSPGPQGNQPQHF.